This is a list of T cell receptor beta chains from one sample in a study of T cells after somatic rescue of genetic block. Libraries were prepared by immunoSEQ multiplex PCR; TCRdb keeps only in-frame clonotypes and omits some of them. Altogether roughly 92,000 clones are present, over 80% being singletons, with the ten largest covering 1.6%. Sequenced: peripheral blood mononuclear cells (PBMCs). Receptors were obtained from a woman aged 18-29 years. The CDR3 runs from the conserved cysteine through the conserved F or W. Fields, in order: V gene, J gene, clone size, D gene, CDR3 DNA, CDR3 protein. D genes are given only for firm matches. A clone size is listed for some rows: how often the clone was seen (once, few, many), or a class if it is expanded.

>TRBV7-8|TRBJ2-1|-|-
TGTGCCAGCAGCTCCCCAGGGCCCACCTACAATGAGCAGTTCTTC
CASSSPGPTYNEQFF
>TRBV6-6|TRBJ2-1|-|TRBD2
TGTGCCAGCAGTTACGGGACTAGCAGCTACAATGAGCAGTTCTTC
CASSYGTSSYNEQFF
>TRBV28|TRBJ2-2|once|-
TGTGCCAGCAGCCCAGATAGCGGAAGAATCGGGGAGCTGTTTTTT
CASSPDSGRIGELFF
>TRBV5-1|TRBJ1-5|-|-
TGCGCCAGTCCCATAGCAGGGGTCCCTGGCGGTCAGCCCCAGCATTTT
CASPIAGVPGGQPQHF
>TRBV4-1|TRBJ2-1|-|-
TGCGCCAGCAGCCAAGTCGACTACAATGAGCAGTTCTTC
CASSQVDYNEQFF
>TRBV4-2|TRBJ2-3|few|TRBD2
TGTGCCAGCAGCCAAGATCAACTAGCGGGAGGCACGCAGTATTTT
CASSQDQLAGGTQYF
>TRBV2|TRBJ2-1|-|-
TGTGCCACCCAGGACCCTAACAATGAGCAGTTCTTC
CATQDPNNEQFF
>TRBV18|TRBJ2-3|once|-
TGTGCCAGCTCACCACCGAACGCAGATACGCAGTATTTT
CASSPPNADTQYF
>TRBV30|TRBJ2-6|-|-
TGTGCCTGGAGTCCAACAGTCTCTGGGGCCAACGTCCTGACTTTC
CAWSPTVSGANVLTF
>TRBV11-2|TRBJ2-5|-|-
TGTGCCAGCAGCTTAGTCGGCGGCAGGAAAGAGACCCAGTACTTC
CASSLVGGRKETQYF
>TRBV6-5|TRBJ1-4|-|-
TGTGCCAGCAGTTTCGGACCCGTAAATGAAAAACTGTTTTTT
CASSFGPVNEKLFF
>TRBV5-4|TRBJ2-5|-|-
TGTGCCAGCAGCGAGATTCAAGAGACCCAGTACTTC
CASSEIQETQYF
>TRBV6-5|TRBJ1-1|few|-
TGTGCCAGCAGCCCCCTTGGTGGGGTAGCTGAAGCTTTCTTT
CASSPLGGVAEAFF
>TRBV5-1|TRBJ2-7|-|TRBD1
TGCGCCAGCAGCTACGAACAGGGGGCCTTCTACGAGCAGTACTTC
CASSYEQGAFYEQYF
>TRBV7-2|TRBJ1-5|-|-
TGTGCCAGCAGCTTAGGCCCCGACCGCAATCAGCCCCAGCATTTT
CASSLGPDRNQPQHF
>TRBV30|TRBJ2-4|once|-
TGTGCCTGGAGTGAAGCAGGGGCCGGGATGGACATTCAGTACTTC
CAWSEAGAGMDIQYF
>TRBV6-1|TRBJ1-3|-|-
TGTGCCAGCAGAGAACAGCTCCTGGGAATCTCTGGAAACACCATATATTTT
CASREQLLGISGNTIYF
>TRBV6-5|TRBJ2-5|-|-
TGTGCCAGCTGTCGGGGCACCTCGTACCAAGAGACCCAGTACTTC
CASCRGTSYQETQYF
>TRBV5-1|TRBJ2-7|-|-
TGCGCCAGCAGCTTAGCAGGGGAGGCCTACGAGCAGTACTTC
CASSLAGEAYEQYF
>TRBV7-8|TRBJ1-2|-|-
TGTGCCAGCAGGGCGAAATGGGACTGGGATGGCTACACCTTC
CASRAKWDWDGYTF
>TRBV27|TRBJ2-5|-|-
TGTGCCAGCAGTGTAGGGGAGACCCAGTACTTC
CASSVGETQYF
>TRBV28|TRBJ2-7|-|-
TGTGCCACCAAAATAGAGGATACGTACGAGCAGTACTTC
CATKIEDTYEQYF
>TRBV28|TRBJ2-1|-|-
TGTGCCAGCAGTTTAGGTCCGATCGACTACAATGAGCAGTTCTTC
CASSLGPIDYNEQFF
>TRBV19|TRBJ2-7|once|TRBD2
TGTGCCAGTAGTACACGGGGACTAGCCTACGAGCAGTACTTC
CASSTRGLAYEQYF
>TRBV5-1|TRBJ1-3|few|-
TGCGCCAGCAGCTTTGGCGTCGGGAACACCATATATTTT
CASSFGVGNTIYF
>TRBV30|TRBJ1-2|-|-
TGTGCCTGGATCAAACGGACCGGGAAAATTTATGGCTACACCTTC
CAWIKRTGKIYGYTF
>TRBV30|TRBJ2-2|once|-
TGTGCCTGGAGTTTCGCCGGGGAGCTGTTTTTT
CAWSFAGELFF
>TRBV30|TRBJ2-1|-|TRBD2
TGTGCCTGGAGTGTAGTAGGACTAGCGGCTTACAATGAGCAGTTCTTC
CAWSVVGLAAYNEQFF
>TRBV6-1|TRBJ2-3|-|-
TGTGCCAGCAGTAAGGGACACTATCGGGCAGATACGCAGTATTTT
CASSKGHYRADTQYF
>TRBV7-2|TRBJ1-2|-|TRBD1
TGTGCCAGCAGCTTAGGACAGGGCAGCGGCTACACCTTC
CASSLGQGSGYTF
>TRBV5-1|TRBJ2-1|-|-
TGCGCCAGCGACTACGGCACCCTGGGCAATGAGCAGTTCTTC
CASDYGTLGNEQFF
>TRBV2|TRBJ2-3|-|-
TGTGCCAGCAGTGCGGCCCTCGCGGGGTTCGGGAAGTATTTT
CASSAALAGFGKYF
>TRBV2|TRBJ2-1|-|-
TGTGCCAGCTCCCGGGGGCTCAGCTCCTACAATGAGCAGTTCTTC
CASSRGLSSYNEQFF
>TRBV28|TRBJ2-7|-|TRBD1
TGTGCCACGGACAGGGGTGCCTACGAGCAGTACTTC
CATDRGAYEQYF
>TRBV6-1|TRBJ1-5|-|-
TGTGCCAGCAGTGATGGCCGGTCGCGCAATCAGCCCCAGCATTTT
CASSDGRSRNQPQHF
>TRBV7-8|TRBJ1-5|-|-
TGTGCCAGCAGCCCCAGAGGGCCAGCAGGCAATCAGCCCCAGCATTTT
CASSPRGPAGNQPQHF
>TRBV5-1|TRBJ2-1|once|-
TGCGCCAGCAGCTTGGTGGCGCGGAGCAGCTCCTACAATGAGCAGTTCTTC
CASSLVARSSSYNEQFF
>TRBV5-4|TRBJ2-7|-|-
TGTGCCAGCAGCCCGCAAGAAGGGGAGCAGTACTTC
CASSPQEGEQYF
>TRBV18|TRBJ1-2|-|-
TGTGCCAGCTCGACGGCGGCGGCTAACTATGGCTACACCTTC
CASSTAAANYGYTF
>TRBV6-6|TRBJ1-1|-|TRBD1
TGTGCCAGCAGCCGCCTGGGACAGCTCACTGAAGCTTTCTTT
CASSRLGQLTEAFF
>TRBV18|TRBJ1-2|-|-
TGTGCCAGCTCACCGCGCGGAGGGTATGGCTACACCTTC
CASSPRGGYGYTF
>TRBV6-5|TRBJ2-1|-|-
TGTGCCAGCAGCCCGTACAGGGCCTATTACAATGAGCAGTTCTTC
CASSPYRAYYNEQFF
>TRBV19|TRBJ1-3|-|-
TGTGCCAGTAGTATAGATCTAACAGCCTCTGGAAACACCATATATTTT
CASSIDLTASGNTIYF
>TRBV18|TRBJ2-3|-|TRBD2
TGTGCCAGCTCACCCCCGCTAGCGGGAGTGACAGATACGCAGTATTTT
CASSPPLAGVTDTQYF
>TRBV11-2|TRBJ2-2|-|TRBD2
TGTGCCAGCAGCCGTAGCGGGAATACCGGGGAGCTGTTTTTT
CASSRSGNTGELFF
>TRBV29-1|TRBJ2-5|-|-
TGCAGCGTTGTGCCCCATGGGGACAACCAAGAGACCCAGTACTTC
CSVVPHGDNQETQYF
>TRBV5-6|TRBJ2-7|-|-
TGTGCCAGCAGCTTGGTTATAGCGAGGGAGCAGTACTTC
CASSLVIAREQYF
>TRBV28|TRBJ2-1|once|TRBD2
TGTGCCAGCAGCCTTATCGTGGCTAGCGGGAGGGCCTCCTACAATGAGCAGTTCTTC
CASSLIVASGRASYNEQFF
>TRBV29-1|TRBJ2-1|-|TRBD1
TGCAGCGGGGGACAGTCTTTTCGTGAGCAGTTCTTC
CSGGQSFREQFF
>TRBV5-6|TRBJ2-1|-|TRBD2
TGTGCCAGCAGTCTGAGGCTAGCGGAGGGCCAGTTCTTC
CASSLRLAEGQFF
>TRBV15|TRBJ1-1|-|-
TGTGCCACCAGCAGCTCCCAGGGGCAGGGGATAAGTAGCACTGAAGCTTTCTTT
CATSSSQGQGISSTEAFF
>TRBV5-1|TRBJ1-4|-|-
TGCGCCAGCAGCCGACGCCGGGGGGCGGATGAAAAACTGTTTTTT
CASSRRRGADEKLFF
>TRBV7-2|TRBJ1-2|-|-
TGTGCCAGCAGCTTAGATTCGGGGGCTACGAAGGGCTACACCTTC
CASSLDSGATKGYTF
>TRBV7-9|TRBJ1-5|few|-
TGTGCCAGCAGCCTGGGCGGGGGTCCCTATCAGCCCCAGCATTTT
CASSLGGGPYQPQHF
>TRBV7-9|TRBJ2-1|-|-
TGTGCCAGCAGCTCCACCGACCCGGCGGGGCAGTTCTTC
CASSSTDPAGQFF